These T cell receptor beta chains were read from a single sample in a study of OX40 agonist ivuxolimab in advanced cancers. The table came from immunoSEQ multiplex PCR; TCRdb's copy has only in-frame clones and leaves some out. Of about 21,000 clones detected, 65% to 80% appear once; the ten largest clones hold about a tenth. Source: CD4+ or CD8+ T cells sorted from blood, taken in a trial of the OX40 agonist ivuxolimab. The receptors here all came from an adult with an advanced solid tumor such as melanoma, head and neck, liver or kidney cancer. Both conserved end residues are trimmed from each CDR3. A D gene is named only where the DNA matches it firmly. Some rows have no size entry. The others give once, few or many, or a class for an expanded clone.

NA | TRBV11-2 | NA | ASSPQGDYGYT
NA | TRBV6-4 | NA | ASSDWGRYEQY
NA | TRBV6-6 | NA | ASSRDGFYEQY
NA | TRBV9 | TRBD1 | ASSPQGQGVGEQF
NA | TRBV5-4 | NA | ASRSTGVNEQF
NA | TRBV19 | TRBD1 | ASSTLPGQGDQPQH
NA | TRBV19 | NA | ASRNRDQNTEAF
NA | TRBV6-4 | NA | ASSDSAGGADTQY
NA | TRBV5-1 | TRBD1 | ASSLMTGETGELF
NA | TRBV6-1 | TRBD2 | ASTLGGGRETQY
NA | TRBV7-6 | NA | ASSLEGGETQY
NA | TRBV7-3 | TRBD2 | ASSLAASTDTQY
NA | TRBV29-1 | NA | SVAYSSWGTGANVLT
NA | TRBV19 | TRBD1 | ASSLRRDRVGEQY
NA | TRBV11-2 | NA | ASSLFREQY
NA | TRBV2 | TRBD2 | ASSEAGLAGGELF
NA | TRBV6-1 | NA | ASTGHIDQPQH
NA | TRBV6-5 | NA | ASSYAGANVLT
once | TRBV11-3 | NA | ASSLTLSSPLH
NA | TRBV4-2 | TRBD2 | ASSQAGTSGGFTGELF
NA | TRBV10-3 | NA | AISRTDNSNQPQH
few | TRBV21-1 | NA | ASSRTQARANYGYT
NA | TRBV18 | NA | ASSPFNQPQH
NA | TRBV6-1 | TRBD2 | ASSELASGGHQTQY
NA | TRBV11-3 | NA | ASTLRGETETTDTQY
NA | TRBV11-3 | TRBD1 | ASSPGPDRNEQF
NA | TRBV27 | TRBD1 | ASSLMGQRTDTQY
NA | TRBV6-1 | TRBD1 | ASSEASTGATEAF
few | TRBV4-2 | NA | ASSLLAGRSETQY
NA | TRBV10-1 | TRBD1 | AGVGQTKPNSNQPQH
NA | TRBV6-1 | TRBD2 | ASIAGARLTDTQY
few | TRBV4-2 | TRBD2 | ASSPTSGGPSYNEQF
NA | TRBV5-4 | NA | ASSFPAVNTEAF
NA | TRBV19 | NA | ASSETSLGYT
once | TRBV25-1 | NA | ASSEQINEKLF
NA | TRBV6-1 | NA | ASSDRDAKTSEAF
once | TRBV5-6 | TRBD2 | ASSSTGTTRTDTQY
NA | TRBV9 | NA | ASSVGGGAVQETQY
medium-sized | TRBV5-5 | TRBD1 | ASSQQGGTEAF
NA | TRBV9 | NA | ASSAPGGMGGNTIY
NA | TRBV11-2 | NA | ASGPGGSREQY
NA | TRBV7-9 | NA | ASSRGMNTEAF
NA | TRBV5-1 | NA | ASRYQETQY
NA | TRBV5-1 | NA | ASSSQETQY
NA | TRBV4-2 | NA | ASSTGGLKGNTEAF
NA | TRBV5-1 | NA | ASSLSGGPYYGYT
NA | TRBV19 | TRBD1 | ASSAFTGTGDEKLF
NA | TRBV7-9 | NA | ASSRMDRNTEAF
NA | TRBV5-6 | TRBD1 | ASSFRQGRDANTEAF
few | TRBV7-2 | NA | ASSPSPIQGTQY
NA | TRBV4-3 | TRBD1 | ASSQEYRGDSPLH
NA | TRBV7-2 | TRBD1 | ASSLLSGQGANTGELF
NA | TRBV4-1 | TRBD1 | ASSRQGGYEQY
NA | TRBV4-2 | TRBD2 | ASSQGLTSGGSTDTQY
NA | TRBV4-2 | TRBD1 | ASSHTDRRSNSPLH
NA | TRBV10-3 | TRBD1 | ASLGTGDDGYT
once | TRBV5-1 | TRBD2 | ASTAGGMTQY
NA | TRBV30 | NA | AWSDVGNNSPLH
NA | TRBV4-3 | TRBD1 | ASSPDRGKGNTIY